One and the same sample provided the 28 T cell receptor beta chains below, sequenced in a study of long-term antiretroviral therapy in people with HIV. The assay, immunoSEQ v3.0, was run at survey level. Clones were read by immunoSEQ multiplex PCR, and TCRdb kept only the in-frame ones, dropping some. Of roughly 7,400 clones detected, roughly 67% appear once; the ten largest clones hold around 32%. Specimen: unsorted PBMCs, collected 0.2 years after starting antiretroviral therapy. The receptors shown here come from a middle-aged man with HIV.

The chain has TRBV6-6 and TRBJ2-7, with TRBD1 matching 11 bases. V trimming: 6 bases; J trimming: 3 bases; junction bases outside the gene matches: 4. The CDR3 extends over 14 amino acids. Germline V gives CDR1 MNHNY, CDR2 SVGAGI (reference sequence). The CDR3 DNA is TGTGCCAGCAGCCTCGGGACAGGGGGCTACGAGCAGTACTTC. This codes for CASSLGTGGYEQYF.

By sample share, this clone is large. This chain links TRBV25-1 with TRBJ1-1; 7 nucleotides match TRBD1. V was clipped by 1 base and J by 0 bases; unmatched bases: 2. The CDR3 contains 15 residues. Germline loops: CDR1 MGHDK, CDR2 SYGVNS. The CDR3 loop reads CASSEFRGVNTEAFF. The CDR3, as DNA: TGTGCCAGCAGTGAATTCAGGGGGGTGAACACTGAAGCTTTCTTT.

The chain couples TRBV4-1 to TRBJ2-1; 14 bases are a match to TRBD2. This CDR3 region has 16 residues. The V gene's germline CDR1 is MGHRA and CDR2 YSYEKL. After removal of 0 bases from V and 7 bases from J, the junction contained 2 bases not matched to a gene. The CDR3 bases are TGCGCCAGCAGCCAAGATCGGACTAGCGGGGGGAATGAGCAGTTCTTC. As protein: CASSQDRTSGGNEQFF.

J is TRBJ1-2 and V is TRBV30, with TRBD1 as a possible D gene (6 bases). The CDR3 runs 13 residues. Germline V gene data show CDR1 as GTSNPN and CDR2 as SVGIG (reference sequence). Trimming stripped 2 bases from V and 4 bases from J, with 11 bases between. Written as DNA, the CDR3 is TGTGCCTGGAGTAAACAGGGATTCTATGGCTACACCTTC. This gives the protein CAWSKQGFYGYTF.

The V call is TRBV28, the J call TRBJ1-1; D ambiguous. V gave up 5 bases and J gave up 0 bases, with 19 bases separating them. CDR3 length equals 17 residues. CDR1 is MDHEN and CDR2 is SYDVKM in the germline V gene. CDR3 protein: CASSLTRLLGMNTEAFF. The CDR3 DNA follows: TGTGCCAGCAGTCTTACCCGCCTCCTGGGGATGAACACTGAAGCTTTCTTT.

The chain couples TRBV18 to TRBJ1-1; D is unclear. Germline V lookup: CDR1 KGHSH, CDR2 LQKENI. The V end lost 3 bases, the J end lost 1 base, and 9 bases lay between the germline ends. The CDR3 has 14 amino acids. CDR3 bases: TGTGCCAGCTCACCTCGACACCCGAACACTGAAGCTTTCTTT. It specifies CASSPRHPNTEAFF.

This sequence joins TRBV1 and TRBJ2-2. TRBV1 is labeled a pseudogene. The CDR3 contains 14 residues. CDR3 protein: CTSSVMYTAGELFF. CDR3 coding DNA: TGCACCAGCAGTGTGATGTACACGGCCGGGGAGCTGTTTTTT.

The V and J genes are TRBV10-1 and TRBJ2-5, with D unclear. CDR3 size: 12 residues. Trimming shortened V by 0 bases and J by 4 bases, and 3 bases separated the two germline ends. Per the germline V gene, CDR1 is WNHNN and CDR2 is SYGVQD (reference sequence). The CDR3: CASSESPETQYF. As DNA, the CDR3 is TGCGCCAGCAGTGAGTCGCCAGAGACCCAGTACTTC.

The V call is TRBV29-1, the J call TRBJ1-2; D unclear. The CDR3 spans 12 residues. Trimming pared 6 bases from V and 3 bases from J, leaving 11 bases between. Germline CDR1 and CDR2: SQVTM and ANQGSEA. CDR3 protein: CSVDGQHYGYTF. The CDR3 bases are TGCAGCGTAGATGGGCAGCACTATGGCTACACCTTC.

This CDR3 is CASRDGPYEQYF. The CDR3 DNA follows: TGTGCCAGCCGAGACGGACCCTACGAGCAGTACTTC. This rearrangement joins TRBV19 to TRBJ2-7; unclear D gene. Trimming removed 9 bases from V and 2 bases from J, with 11 bases in between. Germline V lookup: CDR1 LNHDA, CDR2 SQIVND (reference sequence). The CDR3 loop spans 12 amino acids. The whole variable domain, filled in from reference TRBV19 and TRBJ2-7, reads DGGITQSPKYLFRKEGQNVTLSCEQNLNHDAMYWYRQDPGQGLRLIYYSQIVNDFQKGDIAEGYSVSREKKESFPLTVTSAQKNPTAFYLCASRDGPYEQYFGPGTRLTVT.

V is TRBV2 and J is TRBJ1-1; 11 nucleotides match TRBD1. The CDR3 is 14 amino acids. With 6 bases clipped from V and 6 bases from J, the junction kept 6 bases outside the gene matches. Germline V CDR1 and CDR2: SNHLY, FYNNEI. The CDR3, as DNA: TGTGCCAGCAGCGGACAGGGGGCAGGCGCTGAAGCTTTCTTT. Translating gives CASSGQGAGAEAFF.

This clone was found a few times. The chain joins TRBV5-6 to TRBJ1-2; D is ambiguous. The CDR3 consists of 14 residues. V lost 0 bases and J 4 bases, leaving 10 bases between the germline ends. Germline loops: CDR1 SGHDT, CDR2 YYEEEE. CDR3 sequence reads: CASSLGDAFYGYTF. The DNA of the CDR3 is TGTGCCAGCAGCTTGGGAGACGCCTTCTATGGCTACACCTTC.

The chain couples TRBV19 to TRBJ1-6, with D possibly TRBD1 on 5 matching bases. Trimming stripped 3 bases from V and 10 bases from J, with 13 bases between. Germline loops: CDR1 LNHDA, CDR2 SQIVND (reference sequence). This CDR3 has 14 residues. The CDR3 region has the DNA TGTGCCAGTAGTATGCCAGCAGGGAACTCACCCCTCCACTTT. As protein: CASSMPAGNSPLHF.

The table lists this clone with a few counts. The chain is built from TRBV2 and TRBJ2-1; D is unclear. V shed 3 bases and J shed 4 bases, with 4 bases lying between them. The CDR3 is 12 amino acids. CDR1 is SNHLY, CDR2 FYNNEI, per germline. CDR3 in amino acids: CASSESYNEQFF. The CDR3 DNA reads TGTGCCAGCAGTGAGAGTTACAATGAGCAGTTCTTC.

This clone was picked up one time. V usage is TRBV5-1 and J usage is TRBJ2-7; 10 bases match TRBD2. Per the germline V gene, CDR1 is SGHRS and CDR2 is YFSETQ. This CDR3 is 13 amino acids long. With 4 bases clipped from V and 3 bases from J, the junction kept 1 base outside the gene matches. The CDR3 is CASSLAGVYEQYF. For the CDR3, the DNA is TGCGCCAGCAGCCTAGCGGGGGTCTACGAGCAGTACTTC.

V is TRBV2 and J is TRBJ2-2, with TRBD2 identical over 8 bases. CDR1 SNHLY and CDR2 FYNNEI come from the germline V gene. The CDR3 spans 16 residues. Trimming cost V 6 bases and J 1 base; bases outside gene matches: 7. The CDR3 nucleotides are TGTGCCAGCAGAGGGGAGCGGGGGATGAACACCGGGGAGCTGTTTTTT. Translated: CASRGERGMNTGELFF.

The chain uses TRBV6-1 and TRBJ2-3; tentatively, D is TRBD2 (5 bases). The CDR3 has 14 amino acids. V was pared by 5 bases and J by 0 bases, with 9 bases between. The germline CDR1 and CDR2 sequences are MNHNS and SASEGT. The CDR3: CASSRGSSTDTQYF. In DNA form, the CDR3 reads TGTGCCAGCAGTCGGGGATCTAGCACAGATACGCAGTATTTT.

This chain connects TRBV2 to TRBJ2-3; D is undetermined. Per the germline V gene, CDR1 is SNHLY and CDR2 is FYNNEI. Trimming pared 3 bases from V and 2 bases from J, leaving 6 bases between. The CDR3 sequence is 13 residues long. CDR3 DNA sequence: TGTGCCAGCAGTGATGGCATCACAGATACGCAGTATTTT. Translated, it gives CASSDGITDTQYF.

The chain links TRBV19 to TRBJ1-1; D is unresolved. Germline-derived CDR1 and CDR2 are LNHDA and SQIVND (reference sequence). This CDR3 contains 13 residues. V was pared by 6 bases and J by 5 bases, with 13 bases between. The CDR3 protein is CASSSPAWTEAFF. The CDR3 DNA reads TGTGCCAGTAGCTCCCCCGCGTGGACTGAAGCTTTCTTT.

The chain combines TRBV27 with TRBJ2-1, with D unresolved. Between the trimmed V and J ends, which lost 3 bases and 4 bases, there was a span of 7 bases. Germline V lookup: CDR1 MNHEY, CDR2 SMNVEV (reference sequence). The CDR3 spans 13 residues. The CDR3 here is CASSLNPYNEQFF. DNA for the CDR3: TGTGCCAGCAGTTTGAACCCTTACAATGAGCAGTTCTTC.

V usage is TRBV5-1 and J usage is TRBJ1-1; possible D gene TRBD1, 6 bases. From germline, CDR1 is SGHRS and CDR2 YFSETQ. Trimming pared 0 bases from V and 3 bases from J, leaving 6 bases between. The CDR3 spans 13 residues. CDR3 nucleotides: TGCGCCAGCAGCTTGGCAGGGGACACTGAAGCTTTCTTT. This sequence encodes CASSLAGDTEAFF.

The chain couples TRBV9 to TRBJ1-1; TRBD1 is a possible D gene (6 bases). Germline V gene data show CDR1 as SGDLS and CDR2 as YYNGEE. Trimming pared 4 bases from V and 7 bases from J, leaving 20 bases between. The CDR3 runs to 15 residues. The chain's CDR3 is CASSPSEGRGGEAFF. CDR3 DNA: TGTGCCAGCAGCCCTAGCGAGGGCAGGGGTGGTGAAGCTTTCTTT.

The rearrangement joins TRBV7-9 to TRBJ2-3, with 9 positions matching TRBD1. J was trimmed by 3 bases and V by 3 bases; bases with no gene match: 7. Germline CDR1 and CDR2: SEHNR and FQNEAQ (reference sequence). The CDR3 loop spans 16 amino acids. Written as DNA, the CDR3 is TGTGCCAGCAGCTTCCGGGACAGGGAGGGAACAGATACGCAGTATTTT. Protein: CASSFRDREGTDTQYF.

The chain couples TRBV6-1 to TRBJ1-1, with D hard to call. The CDR3 loop spans 12 amino acids. Deletions cut 2 bases from V and 8 bases from J, with 9 bases between. Germline CDR1 MNHNS, CDR2 SASEGT. The DNA for the CDR3 is TGTGCCAGCAGTGAACGTCGGGAAGAAGCTTTCTTT. It yields the protein CASSERREEAFF.

The V and J genes are TRBV18 and TRBJ1-1; the D is unclear. This CDR3 has 13 amino acids. The germline V gene has CDR1 KGHSH and CDR2 LQKENI. Deletions cut 3 bases from V and 0 bases from J, with 5 bases between. CDR3 DNA sequence: TGTGCCAGCTCACCTGGGCTGAACACTGAAGCTTTCTTT. Protein sequence: CASSPGLNTEAFF.

The sample holds a few counts of this clone. At one end the junction does not follow the germline gene, possibly because of a read error. The genes are TRBV18 and TRBJ1-6; D uncertain. The CDR3 covers 14 residues. CDR1 and CDR2 (germline): KGHSH, LQKENI. The CDR3 sequence is CASSPVPSAYHLSF. In DNA form, the CDR3 reads TGTGCCAGCTCACCCGTCCCCTCGGCTTACCACCTGTCCTTT. Filled out from reference TRBV18 and TRBJ1-6, the complete variable domain reads NAGVMQNPRHLVRRRGQEARLRCSPMKGHSHVYWYRQLPEEGLKFMVYLQKENIIDESGMPKERFSAEFPKEGPSILRIQQVVRGDSAAYFCASSPVPSAYHLSFGNGTRLTVT.

The V call is TRBV30, the J call TRBJ2-3; D possibly corresponds to TRBD2 (6 bases). The germline V gene has CDR1 GTSNPN and CDR2 SVGIG (reference sequence). V dropped 1 base and J dropped 1 base, with 6 bases sitting between them. This CDR3 is built from 13 residues. CDR3 region: CAWSAGGTDTQYF. DNA for the CDR3: TGTGCCTGGAGTGCGGGGGGCACAGATACGCAGTATTTT. Full variable domain (missing parts from reference TRBV30 and TRBJ2-3): SQTIHQWPATLVQPVGSPLSLECTVEGTSNPNLYWYRQAAGRGLQLLFYSVGIGQISSEVPQNLSASRPQDRQFILSSKKLLLSDSGFYLCAWSAGGTDTQYFGPGTRLTVL.

This clone was picked up a small number of times. The chain is built from TRBV5-6 and TRBJ1-5; D might be TRBD1 (6 bases). This CDR3 has 15 amino acids. Trimming took off 4 bases at V and 7 bases at J, with 18 bases between the two ends. Germline CDR1 is SGHDT and CDR2 is YYEEEE. In DNA form, the CDR3 reads TGTGCCAGCAGCACCGGGACACTCCGGCGGCAGCCCCAGCATTTT. It encodes CASSTGTLRRQPQHF. The variable domain in full, completed from reference TRBV5-6 and TRBJ1-5, reads DAGVTQSPTHLIKTRGQQVTLRCSPKSGHDTVSWYQQALGQGPQFIFQYYEEEERQRGNFPDRFSGHQFPNYSSELNVNALLLGDSALYLCASSTGTLRRQPQHFGDGTRLSIL.